This entry lists 10 T cell receptor beta chains sequenced from one sample in a study of T cell responses to AZD1222 COVID-19 vaccine (dated by TCRdb to 2020 to 2022). The library came from the immunoSEQ multiplex PCR assay. TCRdb stores this immuneACCESS table with in-frame sequences only. Part of the clones is absent; in the studies checked, under half of the shortfall reflects unresolved V genes, and no reason is known for the rest. The sample table contains roughly 200,000 clones; only one count was recorded for roughly nine tenths of them. Jointly, the top ten make up about 1.8% of the sample. The meaning of the sample's time point label: about 28 days (+/-7) after the second vaccine dose. The material was peripheral blood, obtained 28 days after the second AZD1222 dose. The receptor source for this set is an adult who received the AZD1222 COVID-19 vaccine.

The chain combines TRBV5-3 with TRBJ1-3, with TRBD1 matching 7 bases. TRBV5-3 is placed among ORFs of uncertain function. CDR3 length: 17 amino acids. Trimming took 5 bases from V and 0 from J; bases not matched to a gene: 11. CDR3 DNA: TGTGCCAGAAGGACAACAGGGGTCAGACTCTCTGGAAACACCATATATTTT. As protein: CARRTTGVRLSGNTIYF.

This chain connects TRBV7-2 to TRBJ2-7, with no clear D. V gave up 4 bases and J gave up 6 bases, with 7 bases separating them. Germline V gives CDR1 SGHTA, CDR2 FQGNSA. CDR3 size: 11 residues. CDR3 DNA: TGTGCCAGCAGCTCCTTCGGCGAGCAGTACTTC. It specifies CASSSFGEQYF. Drawing the rest from reference TRBV7-2 and TRBJ2-7, the complete variable domain is GAGVSQSPSNKVTEKGKDVELRCDPISGHTALYWYRQSLGQGLEFLIYFQGNSAPDKSGLPSDRFSAERTGGSVSTLTIQRTQQEDSAVYLCASSSFGEQYFGPGTRLTVT.

This clone appeared a single time. The chain carries TRBV3-1 (or the pseudogene TRBV3-2) and TRBJ2-7; 16 nucleotides align to TRBD2. V lost 1 base to trimming and J lost 2 bases; unmatched junction nucleotides: 2. Germline CDR1 reads LGHDT; CDR2 reads YNNKEL (reference sequence). This CDR3 comprises 17 residues. The CDR3 DNA reads as TGTGCCAGCAGCCAAGGTGGGACTAGCGGGAGGGCCTACGAGCAGTACTTC. Protein: CASSQGGTSGRAYEQYF.

The V and J genes are TRBV25-1 and TRBJ2-7; 8 bases fit TRBD2. Germline CDR1 and CDR2: MGHDK and SYGVNS. The CDR3 contains 15 residues. V lost 4 bases to trimming and J lost 2 bases; unmatched junction nucleotides: 7. The CDR3, as DNA: TGTGCCAGCAGTGGATTCGGGACTAGGGCCTACGAGCAGTACTTC. This codes for CASSGFGTRAYEQYF.

This chain joins TRBV4-3 and TRBJ1-5; D possibly corresponds to TRBD1 (5 bases). This CDR3 has 18 amino acids. Trimming removed 4 bases at V and 1 base at J, with 20 bases between. Germline values: CDR1 LGHNA, CDR2 YSLEER. The CDR3 spells CASSRTGHKPESNQPQHF. The CDR3 region has the DNA TGCGCCAGCAGCCGAACCGGACACAAACCCGAGAGCAATCAGCCCCAGCATTTT.

The genes are TRBV6-6 and TRBJ2-7, with 8 bases that match TRBD2. Germline CDR1 and CDR2: MNHNY and SVGAGI (reference sequence). This CDR3 comprises 15 residues. Losses at the gene ends were 5 bases for V and 1 base for J; bases not matched to a gene: 7. DNA of the CDR3: TGTGCCAGCAGTCAGACGGGGGGGCTGTCCTACGAGCAGTACTTC. Translation gives CASSQTGGLSYEQYF.

The chain carries TRBV5-8 and TRBJ1-2; tentatively, D is TRBD1 (5 bases). Trimming took 4 bases from V and 8 from J, leaving 15 bases between them. Germline CDR1 SGHTS, CDR2 YDEGEE. The CDR3 runs to 13 residues. The CDR3: CASSPLTALGYTF. The CDR3 DNA follows: TGTGCCAGCAGCCCTCTGACAGCTTTAGGCTACACCTTC.

CDR3 in DNA: TGTGCCAGCTCACCACCGGGGGGGGCAGGGTCCGAGCAGTACTTC. Amino acids: CASSPPGGAGSEQYF. The V gene is TRBV18, the J gene TRBJ2-7; a possible D gene is TRBD2 (7 bases). Germline V gene data show CDR1 as KGHSH and CDR2 as LQKENI. V was shortened by 0 bases and J by 6 bases, with 15 bases between the two germline ends. This CDR3 comprises 15 residues.

This chain joins TRBV6-5 and TRBJ1-3, with D possibly being TRBD1 (5 bases). This CDR3 is 13 amino acids long. Trimming took 10 bases from V and 0 from J, leaving 10 bases between them. Germline V gene lookup returns CDR1 MNHEY and CDR2 SVGAGI. CDR3 loop: CAIGATSGNTIYF. The CDR3 coding sequence is TGTGCCATCGGGGCTACCTCTGGAAACACCATATATTTT.

The J gene is TRBJ1-1, the V gene TRBV5-1, with 9 bases that match TRBD1. This CDR3 region has 14 residues. With 2 bases clipped from V and 8 bases from J, the junction kept 7 bases outside the gene matches. CDR1 SGHRS and CDR2 YFSETQ come from the germline V gene. CDR3 nucleotides: TGCGCCAGCAGCTTAGGGGACAGGGCTGGAGAAGCTTTCTTT. This sequence encodes CASSLGDRAGEAFF.